This T cell receptor (beta chain) was observed in a study of CD8 T cells in Susac syndrome. Across the study: When blood was drawn, the patients with Susac syndrome were therapy-naive, on corticosteroids, or on intravenous immunoglobulin alone.

Turning to this clonotype: Its antigen is still unknown.

J was trimmed by 0 bases and V by 0 bases; bases with no gene match: 2. The CDR3 sequence is 17 residues long. Germline-derived CDR1 and CDR2 are DFQATT and SNEGSKA (reference sequence). Study-wide points: Among people with Susac, CD8+ clonal expansion was greatest in TEMRA cells and active patients. It was acknowledged in the study that the number of individuals who were included in its TCR sequencing and HLA analysis was relatively small. In total CD8+ repertoires, around 17 Susac-specific public clones were found, and CD8+ TEMRA repertoires had about five.

Reverse transcription of about 0.45 to 1 ug RNA used random hexamers. TCRdb re-derived calls from the immunoSEQ multiplex PCR reads in MiXCR, one entry per CDR3 protein. The sample records under 200,000 distinct CDR3 sequences, roughly 94% being singletons. This TCR was recovered from a human donor with Susac syndrome. Material: CD8+ T cells from PBMCs. The V gene is TRBV20-1, the J gene TRBJ2-1; 13 bases line up with TRBD2. The CDR3 is CSARDWTSGSSYNEQFF. The CDR3 region has the DNA TGCAGTGCTAGAGACTGGACTAGCGGGAGCTCCTACAATGAGCAGTTCTTC.